What follows are 24 T cell receptor beta chains derived from one specimen sequenced in a study of blood T cells in healthy people across ages. It was with a sample-barcoded 5' primer and a J-beta primer mix that a second PCR of about 7 to 12 cycles was run. TCRdb reprocessed the 5' RACE reads via MiXCR and lists one record per CDR3 protein. The repertoire holds some 1.7 million distinct CDR3 sequences, with approximately 28% as singletons. Sequenced: blood. The receptors shown here come from a woman in her 30s in good health.

The genes are TRBV6-5 and TRBJ2-1; TRBD2 matches 10 bases. The CDR3 consists of 16 residues. Germline V gene data show CDR1 as MNHEY and CDR2 as SVGAGI. Trimming removed 3 bases from V and 10 bases from J; junction bases left unmatched: 12. CDR3 sequence: CASSYPDGTSVYEQFF. CDR3 coding DNA: TGTGCCAGCAGTTATCCCGACGGGACTAGCGTCTACGAGCAGTTCTTC.

V gene TRBV28 combines with J gene TRBJ1-1, with a possible D match to TRBD1 (5 bases). V shed 2 bases and J shed 3 bases, with 22 bases lying between them. The CDR3 length is 18 residues. Looked up from germline, CDR1 is MDHEN and CDR2 is SYDVKM. DNA of the CDR3: TGTGCCAGCAGTTTACCCTCCGGGGGGGTGGGAGGAGACACTGAAGCTTTCTTT. It is translated as CASSLPSGGVGGDTEAFF.

This chain links TRBV10-2 with TRBJ1-5; 9 nucleotides match TRBD1. CDR1 is WSHSY and CDR2 is SAAADI in the germline V gene. J lost 7 bases, V lost 6 bases, and 10 bases had no gene match. The CDR3 loop spans 15 amino acids. For the CDR3, the DNA is TGCGCCAGCAGCATGACAGGGGGGGGGAAACAGCCCCAGCATTTT. Amino acids: CASSMTGGGKQPQHF.

This chain uses TRBV7-2 with TRBJ2-1; D is ambiguous. V was trimmed by 2 bases and J by 12 bases, leaving 11 bases between them. This CDR3 is built from 12 residues. CDR1 is SGHTA, CDR2 FQGNSA, per germline. The CDR3 nucleotides read TGTGCCAGCAGCTTAAGTTTCCAATCGCAGTTCTTC. Its translation: CASSLSFQSQFF.

J is TRBJ2-3 and V is TRBV5-1; no clear D. The length of the CDR3 is 17 residues. Germline V gives CDR1 SGHRS, CDR2 YFSETQ. V was shortened by 4 bases and J by 1 base, with 19 bases between the two germline ends. The CDR3 DNA reads as TGCGCCAGCAGCCCGGAATGGCCGAGACGGGGCACAGATACGCAGTATTTT. Protein product: CASSPEWPRRGTDTQYF.

This sequence joins TRBV20-1 and TRBJ1-5; 12 nucleotides agree with TRBD1. With V trimmed by 2 bases and J by 9 bases, 8 bases remained unmatched. CDR3 length equals 15 residues. Germline CDR1 DFQATT, CDR2 SNEGSKA (reference sequence). CDR3 amino acids: CSARSGQGAQRPQHF. CDR3 DNA: TGCAGTGCTAGATCGGGACAGGGGGCGCAGCGGCCCCAGCATTTT.

This clonotype was observed many times. An end of the junction does not agree with germline; a read error may underlie this. The chain recombines TRBV7-6 with TRBJ2-4; TRBD1 is a possible D gene (6 bases). Germline CDR1 is SGHVS and CDR2 is FNYEAQ. The CDR3 consists of 13 residues. CDR3 in amino acids: CAISLTGYNIQYF. The CDR3 DNA sequence: TGTGCCATCAGCTTAACAGGGTACAACATTCAGTACTTC.

This clonotype was detected a few times. The chain carries TRBV4-3 and TRBJ2-3, with unresolved D. Trimming cost V 0 bases and J 1 base, with 8 bases left between them. Germline V gene sequence: CDR1 LGHNA, CDR2 YSLEER. CDR3 length: 15 amino acids. The CDR3 bases are TGCGCCAGCAGCCAAGAACGACCCGGCACAGATACGCAGTATTTT. Protein sequence: CASSQERPGTDTQYF.

This clonotype appeared many times. V gene TRBV12-3 or TRBV12-4 combines with J gene TRBJ2-1, with 7 bases aligning to TRBD2. There are 17 residues in the CDR3. J gave up 8 bases and V 1 base, and 14 bases lay outside the gene matches. CDR3 residues: CASSLDRYREGGDEQFF. CDR3 DNA sequence: TGTGCCAGCAGTTTAGATCGGTATAGGGAGGGCGGGGATGAGCAGTTCTTC.

The J gene is TRBJ2-2, the V gene TRBV5-6; D is possibly TRBD2 (6 bases). From germline, CDR1 is SGHDT and CDR2 YYEEEE. The CDR3 runs to 16 residues. V was trimmed by 2 bases and J by 5 bases, leaving 16 bases between them. The CDR3 region has the DNA TGTGCCAGCAGCTTTGGCTGGGACTGGGGGACCGGGGAGCTGTTTTTT. It encodes CASSFGWDWGTGELFF.

This sequence joins TRBV3-1 and TRBJ2-4, with no clear D. V gave up 3 bases and J gave up 0 bases, with 18 bases separating them. CDR3 length: 18 residues. The germline CDR1 and CDR2 sequences are LGHDT and YNNKEL (reference sequence). CDR3 bases: TGTGCCAGCAGCCAGGGAACCGGTCCTAGTCTAGCCAAAAACATTCAGTACTTC. This gives the protein CASSQGTGPSLAKNIQYF.

This clonotype was recorded at least ten times. The rearrangement links TRBV10-3 to TRBJ1-5, with D possibly matching TRBD1 (5 bases). The CDR3 totals 12 residues. Germline CDR1 is ENHRY and CDR2 is SYGVKD. The V gene lost 6 bases and the J gene lost 4 bases, with 7 bases spanning the gap. The CDR3 here is CAIREGNQPQHF. The CDR3 DNA reads TGTGCCATCAGGGAGGGGAATCAGCCCCAGCATTTT.

This chain joins TRBV12-3 or TRBV12-4 and TRBJ2-1; D unresolved. Trimming removed 5 bases at V and 6 bases at J, with 23 bases between. The CDR3 loop spans 17 amino acids. For the CDR3, the DNA is TGTGCCAGCAGTCCCCACGGCATAGGCCATCCTTCCAATGAGCAGTTCTTC. The encoded protein is CASSPHGIGHPSNEQFF.

The chain joins TRBV7-2 to TRBJ1-1; D unresolved. Trimming took off 0 bases at V and 0 bases at J, with 17 bases between the two ends. This CDR3 spans 18 amino acids. Germline-derived CDR1 and CDR2 are SGHTA and FQGNSA. The CDR3 here is CASSLASAALRLNTEAFF. As DNA, the CDR3 is TGTGCCAGCAGCTTAGCGTCCGCAGCGCTTAGGCTGAACACTGAAGCTTTCTTT.

The gene calls are TRBV2 and TRBJ1-5; D is perhaps TRBD1 (6 bases). In germline, CDR1 is SNHLY, CDR2 FYNNEI. This CDR3 has 15 amino acids. The V end lost 4 bases, the J end lost 4 bases, and 14 bases lay between the germline ends. CDR3 protein: CASSALRDTNQPQHF. CDR3 DNA sequence: TGTGCCAGCAGTGCTCTCCGGGACACTAATCAGCCCCAGCATTTT.

The V gene is TRBV3-1, the J gene TRBJ1-2; weak D call: TRBD1 (5 bases). The CDR3 extends over 14 amino acids. Germline assignment: CDR1 LGHDT and CDR2 YNNKEL (reference sequence). Trimming removed 0 bases at V and 8 bases at J, with 13 bases between. CDR3 coding DNA: TGTGCCAGCAGCCAAGATCTGACAGAGCCGGGCTACACCTTC. Its translation: CASSQDLTEPGYTF.

This clonotype showed up many times. The chain uses TRBV29-1 and TRBJ1-2; TRBD1 might be the D (5 bases). Trimming pared 7 bases from V and 5 bases from J, leaving 17 bases between. Germline loops: CDR1 SQVTM, CDR2 ANQGSEA. CDR3 length equals 13 residues. As DNA, the CDR3 is TGCAGCGCAAGGACATCTTGGGAATATGGCTACACCTTC. This encodes CSARTSWEYGYTF.

Details on this clonotype: This clone may be a read error of a much larger clone one base away. This chain joins TRBV10-3 and TRBJ2-5; possibly TRBD1 for D (5 bases). The ends were cut back, 0 bases at V and 5 bases at J, with 10 bases in the middle. Germline assignment: CDR1 ENHRY and CDR2 SYGVKD. The CDR3 spans 14 residues. DNA for the CDR3: TGTGCCATCAGTGAGTCGGGAAGGGGCGAGACCCAGTACTTC. It translates to CAISESGRGETQYF.

In regard to this clonotype: Relative to the germline gene, one junction end is altered; a read error may explain this. The chain uses TRBV5-5 and TRBJ1-2; TRBD1 agrees at 7 bases. The germline CDR1 and CDR2 sequences are SGHKS and YYEKEE (reference sequence). The CDR3 is 13 amino acids. CDR3 sequence: CVSSPRTGYGYTF. In nucleotides, the CDR3 is TGTGTCAGCAGCCCAAGGACAGGCTATGGCTACACCTTC.

The chain recombines TRBV12-5 with TRBJ1-1, with D maybe TRBD1 (5 bases). Germline V gene lookup returns CDR1 LGHNT and CDR2 FRNRAP. Trimming stripped 7 bases from V and 0 bases from J, with 15 bases between. The CDR3 consists of 15 residues. CDR3 loop: CASAAPRGLNTEAFF. The CDR3 nucleotides read TGTGCTAGTGCCGCCCCTCGGGGCCTGAACACTGAAGCTTTCTTT.

As DNA, the CDR3 is TGTGCCAGCAGCCGCGGGACTAGCAGATTCCAAGAGACCCAGTACTTC. Amino acids: CASSRGTSRFQETQYF. The gene calls are TRBV11-1 and TRBJ2-5; 9 positions match TRBD2. With V trimmed by 5 bases and J by 1 base, 8 bases remained unmatched. The CDR3 is 16 residues long. Germline V gives CDR1 SGHAT, CDR2 FQDESV (reference sequence).

This chain joins TRBV9 and TRBJ2-4, with 10 bases fitting TRBD1. J was trimmed by 10 bases and V by 0 bases; bases with no gene match: 7. This CDR3 spans 15 amino acids. CDR1 is SGDLS and CDR2 is YYNGEE in the germline V gene. Written as DNA, the CDR3 is TGTGCCAGCAGCGTAGGGGGGGGACAGGGGCAAATTCAGTACTTC. Amino acid sequence: CASSVGGGQGQIQYF. The full variable domain, in which reference TRBV9 and TRBJ2-4 provide the parts outside the CDR3, is DSGVTQTPKHLITATGQRVTLRCSPRSGDLSVYWYQQSLDQGLQFLIQYYNGEERAKGNILERFSAQQFPDLHSELNLSSLELGDSALYFCASSVGGGQGQIQYFGAGTRLSVL.

V gene TRBV7-9 combines with J gene TRBJ2-5, with D possibly TRBD1 on 6 matching bases. Trimming left V 1 base short and J 11 bases short, with 17 bases between. The germline CDR1 and CDR2 sequences are SEHNR and FQNEAQ (reference sequence). The CDR3 extends over 14 amino acids. CDR3 loop: CASSLEQGLGEQYF. The CDR3 DNA sequence: TGTGCCAGCAGCTTAGAACAGGGTCTTGGGGAGCAGTACTTC. Looking up the rest from reference TRBV7-9 and TRBJ2-5 gives the full variable domain: DTGVSQNPRHKITKRGQNVTFRCDPISEHNRLYWYRQTLGQGPEFLTYFQNEAQLEKSRLLSDRFSAERPKGSFSTLEIQRTEQGDSAMYLCASSLEQGLGEQYFGPGTRLLVL.

V is TRBV14 and J is TRBJ1-6; no reliable D call. This CDR3 has 13 amino acids. Germline V gives CDR1 SGHDN, CDR2 FVKESK. V dropped 5 bases and J dropped 7 bases, with 9 bases sitting between them. CDR3 bases: TGTGCCAGCAGCGGCAGCAGGAATTCACCCCTCCACTTT. Encoded protein: CASSGSRNSPLHF.